These 4 T cell receptor beta chains share one sample of origin, sequenced in a study of T cell responses to AZD1222 COVID-19 vaccine. Libraries were prepared by immunoSEQ multiplex PCR; TCRdb keeps only in-frame clonotypes and omits some of them. The sample has approximately 100,000 clones, around 90% seen once. The sequencing here drew on peripheral blood, taken on day 0 of AZD1222 vaccination. These receptors came from an adult in good health.

This chain links TRBV19 with TRBJ1-5; D is undetermined. Germline CDR1 and CDR2: LNHDA and SQIVND (reference sequence). The V and J ends lost 7 bases and 11 bases respectively, with 12 bases between them. There are 11 residues in the CDR3. This CDR3 reads CASKSLEAQHF. In nucleotides, the CDR3 is TGTGCCAGTAAAAGTTTGGAGGCCCAGCATTTT. The full variable domain, completed using reference TRBV19 and TRBJ1-5, is DGGITQSPKYLFRKEGQNVTLSCEQNLNHDAMYWYRQDPGQGLRLIYYSQIVNDFQKGDIAEGYSVSREKKESFPLTVTSAQKNPTAFYLCASKSLEAQHFGDGTRLSIL.

This chain links TRBV12-2 with TRBJ1-1; the tabulated D call, TRBD1, remains unverified against the DNA. TRBV12-2 has pseudogene status. CDR3 length: 13 residues. The CDR3 spells CASRRNQGFEAFF. CDR3 nucleotide sequence: TGTGCAAGTCGCCGAAACCAGGGATTTGAAGCTTTCTTT.

This rearrangement joins TRBV7-2 to TRBJ2-7; 10 bases agree with TRBD2. V trimming: 5 bases; J trimming: 3 bases; junction bases outside the gene matches: 4. The CDR3 loop spans 14 amino acids. The germline V gene encodes CDR1 SGHTA and CDR2 FQGNSA. This CDR3 reads CASSAAGGLYEQYF. In DNA form, the CDR3 reads TGTGCCAGCAGCGCAGCGGGAGGGCTCTACGAGCAGTACTTC.

This chain connects TRBV6-5 to TRBJ2-2; possibly TRBD2 for D (5 bases). The V end lost 4 bases, the J end lost 1 base, and 7 bases lay between the germline ends. The V gene's germline CDR1 is MNHEY and CDR2 SVGAGI. The length of the CDR3 is 14 residues. The CDR3 DNA sequence: TGTGCCAGCAGTTGGACTGGGAACACCGGGGAGCTGTTTTTT. It is translated as CASSWTGNTGELFF.